The rows below give T cell receptor beta chains drawn from one sample of a study of T cells in narcolepsy. Clones were sequenced by immunoSEQ multiplex PCR, and TCRdb holds only the in-frame ones, with some missing. The table lists about 30,000 clones, under 85% of them singletons. The specimen sequenced was CD45RA- memory CD4+ T cells from PBMCs. These receptors were collected from a human donor with narcolepsy. Each CDR3 is given with its conserved first and last residue. A D gene is named only where the DNA matches it firmly. Size tells how often a clone was seen (once, few, many) or the class of an expanded clone, and some rows leave it out.

V gene: TRBV7-8
J gene: TRBJ1-6
D gene: .
clone size: .
CDR3 DNA: TGTGCCAGCAGCTTACCGCCGTATAATTCACCCCTCCACTTT
CDR3 protein: CASSLPPYNSPLHF

V gene: TRBV7-9
J gene: TRBJ2-3
D gene: TRBD2
clone size: .
CDR3 DNA: TGTGCCAGCAGCTTAGGGGAGCGGGGGCCTAGCACAGATACGCAGTATTTT
CDR3 protein: CASSLGERGPSTDTQYF

V gene: TRBV5-6
J gene: TRBJ1-5
D gene: .
clone size: .
CDR3 DNA: TGTGCCAGCTCGGGGGGGCAGAGCAATCAGCCCCAGCATTTT
CDR3 protein: CASSGGQSNQPQHF

V gene: TRBV19
J gene: TRBJ2-2
D gene: .
clone size: .
CDR3 DNA: TGTGCCAGTAGTATACGACAGATCACCGGGGAGCTGTTTTTT
CDR3 protein: CASSIRQITGELFF

V gene: TRBV19
J gene: TRBJ1-2
D gene: .
clone size: .
CDR3 DNA: TGTGCCAGTAGTAGTGAGGCTTTCTTCTATGGCTACACCTTC
CDR3 protein: CASSSEAFFYGYTF

V gene: TRBV7-9
J gene: TRBJ2-1
D gene: TRBD2
clone size: .
CDR3 DNA: TGTGCCAGCAGCTTATTTCCTAGCGGGGGGGACTTCAATGAGCAGTTCTTC
CDR3 protein: CASSLFPSGGDFNEQFF

V gene: TRBV5-4
J gene: TRBJ2-3
D gene: TRBD1
clone size: .
CDR3 DNA: TGTGCCAGCAGCTTGGAAGGGGGCAACACAGATACGCAGTATTTT
CDR3 protein: CASSLEGGNTDTQYF

V gene: TRBV9
J gene: TRBJ1-1
D gene: .
clone size: .
CDR3 DNA: TGTGCCAGCAGCGTAGACACGAACACTGAAGCTTTCTTT
CDR3 protein: CASSVDTNTEAFF

V gene: TRBV19
J gene: TRBJ2-3
D gene: .
clone size: .
CDR3 DNA: TGTGCCAGTTGGGGAGATACGCAGTATTTT
CDR3 protein: CASWGDTQYF

V gene: TRBV18
J gene: TRBJ1-2
D gene: .
clone size: few
CDR3 DNA: TGTGCCAGCTCACCCCAGGACCGCTATGGCTACACCTTC
CDR3 protein: CASSPQDRYGYTF

V gene: TRBV29-1
J gene: TRBJ1-2
D gene: .
clone size: .
CDR3 DNA: TGCAGCGTTGAACCAAGACCTCAGGGTCGCGGCTACACCTTC
CDR3 protein: CSVEPRPQGRGYTF

V gene: TRBV21-1
J gene: TRBJ2-7
D gene: .
clone size: .
CDR3 DNA: TGTGCCAGCAGCAAAGAGGGAACCTACGAGCAGTACTTC
CDR3 protein: CASSKEGTYEQYF

V gene: TRBV5-4
J gene: TRBJ1-2
D gene: .
clone size: .
CDR3 DNA: TGTGCCAGCAGCTTTCGGGACTTCGTAAACTATGGCTACACCTTC
CDR3 protein: CASSFRDFVNYGYTF

V gene: TRBV19
J gene: TRBJ1-5
D gene: .
clone size: few
CDR3 DNA: TGTGCCAGTAGTAAGGCAGAACATAGCAATCAGCCCCAGCATTTT
CDR3 protein: CASSKAEHSNQPQHF

V gene: TRBV7-2
J gene: TRBJ1-6
D gene: .
clone size: few
CDR3 DNA: TGTGCCAGCAGCTCCCGGGACTCAAGCTCCTATAATTCACCCCTCCACTTT
CDR3 protein: CASSSRDSSSYNSPLHF

V gene: TRBV7-9
J gene: TRBJ1-4
D gene: TRBD1
clone size: .
CDR3 DNA: TGTGCCAGCAGCTTAGGACAGGGGGCTCAGACTAATGAAAAACTGTTTTTT
CDR3 protein: CASSLGQGAQTNEKLFF

V gene: TRBV10-3
J gene: TRBJ1-4
D gene: .
clone size: .
CDR3 DNA: TGTGCCATCAGTGGATCGGGACCCGTTGCAACTAATGAAAAACTGTTTTTT
CDR3 protein: CAISGSGPVATNEKLFF

V gene: TRBV4-3
J gene: TRBJ1-5
D gene: .
clone size: .
CDR3 DNA: TGCGCCAGCAGCCCCGATACCAATCAGCCCCAGCATTTT
CDR3 protein: CASSPDTNQPQHF

V gene: TRBV29-1
J gene: TRBJ1-2
D gene: .
clone size: few
CDR3 DNA: TGCAGCGTTGACAACCAAGGTGGCTACACCTTC
CDR3 protein: CSVDNQGGYTF

V gene: TRBV30
J gene: TRBJ1-3
D gene: TRBD1
clone size: .
CDR3 DNA: TGTGCCTGGAGGGGTCGCGGAGGGGGCCATGGAAACACCATATATTTT
CDR3 protein: CAWRGRGGGHGNTIYF

V gene: TRBV5-1
J gene: TRBJ2-7
D gene: .
clone size: .
CDR3 DNA: TGCGCCAGCAGCGTCACATTTTCCTACGAGCAGTACTTC
CDR3 protein: CASSVTFSYEQYF

V gene: TRBV6-5
J gene: TRBJ1-2
D gene: TRBD1
clone size: .
CDR3 DNA: TGTGCCAGCAGAACGGGACAGGGGCTATCCTATGGCTACACCTTC
CDR3 protein: CASRTGQGLSYGYTF

V gene: TRBV6-5
J gene: TRBJ2-1
D gene: .
clone size: .
CDR3 DNA: TGTGCCAGCAGTTACTCGGCAGGGTCCTCCAATGAGCAGTTCTTC
CDR3 protein: CASSYSAGSSNEQFF

V gene: TRBV30
J gene: TRBJ1-1
D gene: .
clone size: .
CDR3 DNA: TGTGCCTGGGGATTTAGGGGCACTGAAGCTTTCTTT
CDR3 protein: CAWGFRGTEAFF

V gene: TRBV6-5
J gene: TRBJ1-2
D gene: TRBD1
clone size: .
CDR3 DNA: TGTGCCAGCAGTTACTCGAGGACAGGGGGTAACTATGGCTACACCTTC
CDR3 protein: CASSYSRTGGNYGYTF

V gene: TRBV5-4
J gene: TRBJ2-7
D gene: TRBD1
clone size: .
CDR3 DNA: TGTGCCAGCAGCCTGGCCGGGACAGCCTCCTACGAGCAGTACTTC
CDR3 protein: CASSLAGTASYEQYF

V gene: TRBV29-1
J gene: TRBJ2-5
D gene: .
clone size: .
CDR3 DNA: TGCAGCGTTGATCTAGCCCTGTACCAAGAGACCCAGTACTTC
CDR3 protein: CSVDLALYQETQYF

V gene: TRBV5-1
J gene: TRBJ2-6
D gene: TRBD1
clone size: .
CDR3 DNA: TGCGCCAGCAGCCGAGCCCCGGGACAGGGGGCCCCTGGGGCCAACGTCCTGACTTTC
CDR3 protein: CASSRAPGQGAPGANVLTF

V gene: TRBV9
J gene: TRBJ2-2
D gene: .
clone size: .
CDR3 DNA: TGTGCCAGCAGCCCCGGTCGGGGGTTCACCGGGGAGCTGTTTTTT
CDR3 protein: CASSPGRGFTGELFF

V gene: TRBV20-1
J gene: TRBJ1-1
D gene: TRBD1
clone size: few
CDR3 DNA: TGCAGCGGACAGGGGGACACTGAAGCTTTCTTT
CDR3 protein: CSGQGDTEAFF

V gene: TRBV6-5
J gene: TRBJ1-2
D gene: TRBD1
clone size: .
CDR3 DNA: TGTGCCAGCAGCCTACAGGGGGCTGAAAACTATGGCTACACCTTC
CDR3 protein: CASSLQGAENYGYTF

V gene: TRBV12-2
J gene: TRBJ1-4
D gene: .
clone size: .
CDR3 DNA: TGTGCAAGTCGCTTAGCGGACAGAGCCAAACTGTTTTTT
CDR3 protein: CASRLADRAKLFF

V gene: TRBV5-1
J gene: TRBJ2-7
D gene: .
clone size: .
CDR3 DNA: TGCGCCAGCAGCTTGACACAGGGGGAGGGCGAGCAGTACTTC
CDR3 protein: CASSLTQGEGEQYF

V gene: TRBV4-2
J gene: TRBJ1-1
D gene: .
clone size: .
CDR3 DNA: TGTGCCAGCAGCAGGGGACACCTCAACACTGAAGCTTTCTTT
CDR3 protein: CASSRGHLNTEAFF

V gene: TRBV9
J gene: TRBJ1-2
D gene: TRBD1
clone size: once
CDR3 DNA: TGTGCCAGCAGCTTTTTCGACAGGGTTAATCGTTATGGCTACACCTTC
CDR3 protein: CASSFFDRVNRYGYTF

V gene: TRBV6-5
J gene: TRBJ1-1
D gene: .
clone size: .
CDR3 DNA: TGTGCCAGCACAACAAGGGGAATGAGGGGCACTGAAGCTTTCTTT
CDR3 protein: CASTTRGMRGTEAFF

V gene: TRBV21-1
J gene: TRBJ1-5
D gene: .
clone size: .
CDR3 DNA: TGTGCCAGCCTAGGACGATCAGGGGGGGTCAATCAGCCCCAGCATTTT
CDR3 protein: CASLGRSGGVNQPQHF

V gene: TRBV5-1
J gene: TRBJ2-3
D gene: TRBD1
clone size: .
CDR3 DNA: TGCGCCAGCAGCCCCCTCGGGACAGCCTTCGGCACAGATACGCAGTATTTT
CDR3 protein: CASSPLGTAFGTDTQYF

V gene: TRBV7-9
J gene: TRBJ1-4
D gene: .
clone size: .
CDR3 DNA: TGTGCCAGCAGCTTAGTTTCGGGGGCAACTAATGAAAAACTGTTTTTT
CDR3 protein: CASSLVSGATNEKLFF

V gene: TRBV6-5
J gene: TRBJ1-1
D gene: .
clone size: .
CDR3 DNA: TGTGCCAGCAGACCGGCAGTTAACACTGAAGCTTTCTTT
CDR3 protein: CASRPAVNTEAFF

V gene: TRBV6-1
J gene: TRBJ2-7
D gene: .
clone size: few
CDR3 DNA: TGTGCCAGTAGTCGGACCGTTGCCTCCTACGAGCAGTACTTC
CDR3 protein: CASSRTVASYEQYF

V gene: TRBV7-2
J gene: TRBJ1-6
D gene: .
clone size: .
CDR3 DNA: TGTGCCAGCAGCTGGATCGCGAATTCACCCCTCCACTTT
CDR3 protein: CASSWIANSPLHF

V gene: TRBV20-1
J gene: TRBJ2-1
D gene: .
clone size: .
CDR3 DNA: TGCAGTGCTAGTCTGGGCCATGAGCAGTTCTTC
CDR3 protein: CSASLGHEQFF

V gene: TRBV19
J gene: TRBJ1-3
D gene: .
clone size: few
CDR3 DNA: TGTGCCAGTAACTCACCCGGAAACACCATATATTTT
CDR3 protein: CASNSPGNTIYF

V gene: TRBV2
J gene: TRBJ2-5
D gene: TRBD1
clone size: .
CDR3 DNA: TGTGCCAGCTTTTGGACAGGGCAGGGGGAGACCCAGTACTTC
CDR3 protein: CASFWTGQGETQYF

V gene: TRBV6-6
J gene: TRBJ1-2
D gene: .
clone size: .
CDR3 DNA: TGTGCCAGCGGCCTCTTGGATGGCTACACCTTC
CDR3 protein: CASGLLDGYTF

V gene: TRBV30
J gene: TRBJ1-2
D gene: TRBD1
clone size: once
CDR3 DNA: TGTGCCCTTCCGGGACAGGGGCGCGGGGAAGGAAACTATGGCTACACCTTC
CDR3 protein: CALPGQGRGEGNYGYTF

V gene: TRBV6-6
J gene: TRBJ1-2
D gene: .
clone size: .
CDR3 DNA: TGTGCCAGCAGTTCCATAGGGGGAGGCCTGGATGGCTACACCTTC
CDR3 protein: CASSSIGGGLDGYTF

V gene: TRBV7-3
J gene: TRBJ2-2
D gene: .
clone size: .
CDR3 DNA: TGTGCCAGCACCAAGACCGGCAACACCGGGGAGCTGTTTTTT
CDR3 protein: CASTKTGNTGELFF

V gene: TRBV9
J gene: TRBJ1-6
D gene: .
clone size: .
CDR3 DNA: TGTGCCAGCAGCGTACAGGGTAATTCACCCCTCCACTTT
CDR3 protein: CASSVQGNSPLHF

V gene: TRBV7-9
J gene: TRBJ2-7
D gene: .
clone size: .
CDR3 DNA: TGTGCCAGCAGCTCTGGGGGGTCCGACGAGCAGTACTTC
CDR3 protein: CASSSGGSDEQYF

V gene: TRBV20-1
J gene: TRBJ2-5
D gene: .
clone size: .
CDR3 DNA: TGCAGTGCTAGATCACAAGAGACCCAGTACTTC
CDR3 protein: CSARSQETQYF